Below, 14 T cell receptor beta chains from the same sample are listed, as sequenced in a study of CD8+CD57+ T cells in acquired aplastic anemia. The template for TCR beta VDJ and CDR3 sequence profiling was genomic DNA. From the reads, TCRdb called clonotypes with MiXCR, one entry per CDR3 protein. The repertoire holds about 150,000 distinct CDR3 sequences, with over 50% as singletons. For sequencing, patients were chosen who had shown expansion of CD8+CD57+ cells by flow cytometry. Source material: sorted CD4+, CD8+, or CD8+CD57+ T cells (not recorded which) from PBMCs. The receptor set was obtained from a human donor with aplastic anemia.

This clonotype was counted only a few times. With a much larger clone just one base away, this may be a read error. The chain recombines TRBV6-4 with TRBJ2-1; 7 bases align to TRBD2. Germline assignment: CDR1 MRHNA and CDR2 SNTAGT. CDR3 length: 14 amino acids. CDR3 sequence: CASSVAGGYTEQFF. CDR3 sequence (DNA): TGTGCCAGCAGTGTAGCGGGCGGTTACACTGAGCAGTTCTTC.

On this clonotype itself: One end of the junction varies from germline; a read error may be responsible. V usage is TRBV9 and J usage is TRBJ1-3; no definite D call. Per the germline V gene, CDR1 is SGDLS and CDR2 is YYNGEE. The CDR3 consists of 16 residues. CDR3 sequence reads: CTSSARDIYSGNTIYF. CDR3 in DNA: TGTACCAGCAGCGCCCGGGATATCTACTCTGGAAACACCATATATTTT.

The count of this clonotype is one. This sequence may be a read error, since a much larger clone differs from it by one base. V usage is TRBV5-4 and J usage is TRBJ2-2, with D possibly TRBD1 on 6 matching bases. With 4 bases removed from V and 7 bases from J, the gap between germline ends came to 17 bases. This CDR3 has 15 residues. In germline, CDR1 is SGHNT, CDR2 YYREEE (reference sequence). The chain's CDR3 is CASSPARGEGGELFF. The CDR3 DNA is TGTGCCAGCAGCCCGGCCAGGGGAGAGGGCGGGGAGCTGTTTTTT.

V gene TRBV4-1 combines with J gene TRBJ1-4; 11 bases line up with TRBD1. This CDR3 comprises 19 residues. Losses at the gene ends were 0 bases for V and 0 bases for J; bases not matched to a gene: 6. Germline V lookup: CDR1 MGHRA, CDR2 YSYEKL. CDR3 DNA: TGCGCCAGCAGCCAAGATAGAGTGGGACAGGGGGCAACTAATGAAAAACTGTTTTTT. This encodes CASSQDRVGQGATNEKLFF.

The sample holds many counts of this clonotype. The chain has TRBV6-2 or TRBV6-3 and TRBJ1-2; D is uncertain. Germline V gives CDR1 MNHEY, CDR2 SVGEGT. V was cut by 7 bases and J by 5 bases, with 8 bases left in between. The CDR3 length is 11 residues. CDR3 sequence reads: CASTSGYGYTF. The CDR3 DNA reads as TGTGCCAGCACCTCAGGTTATGGCTACACCTTC.

This clonotype was picked up many times. The CDR3 loop is CASSVTDTQYF. DNA of the CDR3: TGTGCCAGCAGTGTCACAGATACGCAGTATTTT. V gene TRBV12-3 or TRBV12-4 combines with J gene TRBJ2-3; D uncertain. The CDR3 is 11 residues long. V lost 5 bases, J lost 2 bases, and 2 bases lay in between.

The chain recombines TRBV15 with TRBJ2-5; the D call may be TRBD1 or TRBD2 (5 bases each). Trimming left V 8 bases short and J 1 base short, with 11 bases between. This CDR3 contains 13 residues. The germline V gene has CDR1 LNHNV and CDR2 YYDKDF (reference sequence). This CDR3 reads CATGTGSQETQYF. The CDR3 DNA follows: TGTGCCACCGGGACGGGCAGCCAAGAGACCCAGTACTTC.

V usage is TRBV29-1 and J usage is TRBJ1-6; D is unresolved. The ends were cut back, 5 bases at V and 7 bases at J, with 15 bases in the middle. This CDR3 is 14 amino acids long. The germline V gene has CDR1 SQVTM and CDR2 ANQGSEA. CDR3 protein: CSVKTPPPNSPLHF. The CDR3, as DNA: TGCAGCGTTAAGACCCCACCCCCAAATTCACCCCTCCACTTT.

This clonotype was recorded at least ten times. The chain has TRBV4-2 and TRBJ1-2; D ambiguous. Germline V gives CDR1 LGHNA, CDR2 YNFKEQ. V was clipped by 5 bases and J by 3 bases, with 10 bases between them. CDR3 length: 13 residues. The CDR3 DNA sequence: TGTGCCAGCAGCTCGGCGGGGTACTATGGCTACACCTTC. It is translated as CASSSAGYYGYTF.

A remark on this clonotype: Being one base from a much bigger clone, this may be a read error. Lacking the conserved final phenylalanine or tryptophan, this CDR3 likely reflects a read error. This sequence joins TRBV20-1 and TRBJ1-5; TRBD1 matches 9 bases. The CDR3 has 17 residues. The J segment lost 5 bases and the V segment lost 5 bases, leaving 16 bases of the junction unmatched. Germline CDR1 is DFQATT and CDR2 is SNEGSKA (reference sequence). CDR3 sequence: CSASEGSPGQGDQPQHL. The CDR3 DNA reads TGCAGTGCTTCAGAAGGGTCCCCGGGACAGGGTGATCAGCCCCAGCATCTT.

CDR3 sequence: CATALYLSPLHF. CDR3 nucleotides: TGTGCCACCGCTTTGTATCTTTCACCCCTCCACTTT. This rearrangement joins TRBV24-1 to TRBJ1-6; D unclear. Germline CDR1 and CDR2: KGHDR and SFDVKD. Trimming cost V 9 bases and J 9 bases, with 11 bases left between them. The CDR3 runs 12 residues.

V gene TRBV11-2 combines with J gene TRBJ2-3, with 8 positions matching TRBD2. The length of the CDR3 is 15 residues. The V gene end was trimmed by 4 bases and the J gene end by 0 bases; junction bases not matched to a gene: 3. The germline V gene encodes CDR1 SGHAT and CDR2 FQNNGV. CDR3: CASSSGLVSTDTQYF. CDR3 sequence (DNA): TGTGCCAGCAGCTCGGGACTAGTGAGCACAGATACGCAGTATTTT.

This clonotype was detected only a few times. V usage is TRBV7-6 and J usage is TRBJ1-6; 7 bases match TRBD1. This CDR3 has 15 amino acids. The trim removed 5 bases at V and 5 bases at J, leaving 6 bases unmatched. The germline V gene encodes CDR1 SGHVS and CDR2 FNYEAQ. In nucleotides, the CDR3 is TGTGCCAGCAGCGTAGGGACAGACCATAATTCACCCCTCCACTTT. This codes for CASSVGTDHNSPLHF.

This chain uses TRBV2 with TRBJ1-3; a possible D gene is TRBD1 (5 bases). The germline V gene encodes CDR1 SNHLY and CDR2 FYNNEI. V lost 0 bases and J lost 4, with 10 bases in between. The CDR3 has 15 amino acids. CDR3 DNA sequence: TGTGCCAGCAGTGAAGCCGGGGGTTCCGGAAACACCATATATTTT. This encodes CASSEAGGSGNTIYF.